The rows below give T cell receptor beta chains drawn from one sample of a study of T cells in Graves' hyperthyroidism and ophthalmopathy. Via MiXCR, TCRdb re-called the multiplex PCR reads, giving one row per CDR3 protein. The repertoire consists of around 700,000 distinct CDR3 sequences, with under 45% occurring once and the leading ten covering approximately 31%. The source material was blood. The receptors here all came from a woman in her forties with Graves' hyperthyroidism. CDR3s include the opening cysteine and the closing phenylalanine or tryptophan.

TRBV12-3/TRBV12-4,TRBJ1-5,CASRPGQGLEQPQHF
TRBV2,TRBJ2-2,CASSLWDSTGELFF
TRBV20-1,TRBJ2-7,CSAILQAGDEQYF
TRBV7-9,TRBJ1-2,CASSLAPAGPVGYTF
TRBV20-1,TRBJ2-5,CSASPSAEETQYF
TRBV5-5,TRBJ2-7,CASSLGGQAYEQYF
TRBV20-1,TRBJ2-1,CSARRASGMVYNEQFF
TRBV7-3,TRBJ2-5,CASSSPTGRNADTQYF
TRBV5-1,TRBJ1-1,CASSVGTAPEAFF
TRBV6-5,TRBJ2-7,CASSPTTPGYEQYF
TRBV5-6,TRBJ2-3,CASSFTTDTQYF
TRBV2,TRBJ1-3,CASRRGRDFSGNTIYF
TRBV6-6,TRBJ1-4,CASSLSFTGGEKLFF
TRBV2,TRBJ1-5,CASSDRSNQPQHF
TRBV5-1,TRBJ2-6,CASTDTSPYSGANVLTF
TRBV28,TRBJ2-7,CASYYWRGSSYEQYF
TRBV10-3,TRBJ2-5,CAISVAGETQYF
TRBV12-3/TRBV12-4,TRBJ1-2,CASRSDRARGYTF
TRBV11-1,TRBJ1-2,CASESTSGSNYGYTF
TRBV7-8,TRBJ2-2,CASSLGAGFRGTGELFF
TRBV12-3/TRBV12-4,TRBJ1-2,CASSNGQYGSGYTF
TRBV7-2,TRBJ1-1,CASKQGANTEAFF
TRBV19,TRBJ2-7,CASTLGQGKFEQYF
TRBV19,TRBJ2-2,CATEDLYTGELFF
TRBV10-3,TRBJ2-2,CAISELLDSHTGELFF
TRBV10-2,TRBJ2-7,CASSDYGTGGYEQYF
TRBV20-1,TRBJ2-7,CSATSGRTHYEQYF
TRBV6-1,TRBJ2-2,CASRPGVHNTGELFF
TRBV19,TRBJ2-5,CASNSAGDSQQETQYF
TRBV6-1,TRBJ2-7,CASSESGGGGVKGEQYF